These 32 T cell receptor beta chains were sequenced from one sample in a study of T cell responses to AZD1222 COVID-19 vaccine. Some clones are missing from TCRdb's copy, which holds only in-frame ones; the method was immunoSEQ multiplex PCR. The sample has over 100,000 clones; roughly 90% are singletons. The starting material was peripheral blood, obtained on day 0 of AZD1222 vaccination. The receptors originated from an adult in good health.

The rearrangement links TRBV6-5 to TRBJ2-5; 11 nucleotides line up with TRBD1. J gave up 8 bases and V 0 bases, and 5 bases lay outside the gene matches. The CDR3 is 15 amino acids. Germline CDR1 is MNHEY and CDR2 is SVGAGI. In nucleotides, the CDR3 is TGTGCCAGCAGTTACTCGGGGGGGACAGGGGGTACCCAGTACTTC. It yields the protein CASSYSGGTGGTQYF.

J is TRBJ2-1 and V is TRBV15; TRBD2 aligns across 7 bases. Trimming removed 5 bases from V and 5 bases from J; junction bases left unmatched: 15. CDR1 is LNHNV, CDR2 YYDKDF, per germline (reference sequence). This CDR3 spans 17 amino acids. CDR3 bases: TGTGCCACCAGCCGGGACCGAGGACTAGGGCCCGACAATGAGCAGTTCTTC. Translating it yields CATSRDRGLGPDNEQFF.

The chain combines TRBV5-1 with TRBJ1-2, with 10 positions matching TRBD1. CDR1 SGHRS and CDR2 YFSETQ come from the germline V gene. The CDR3 length is 13 residues. V shed 4 bases, J shed 6 bases, and the junction held 3 bases outside the gene matches. CDR3 sequence (DNA): TGCGCCAGCAGCGAGACAGGGGGCGATGGCTACACCTTC. It codes for CASSETGGDGYTF.

The rearrangement uses TRBV10-3 and TRBJ1-1, with 8 bases that match TRBD1. This CDR3 spans 14 amino acids. Germline CDR1 ENHRY, CDR2 SYGVKD. J was trimmed by 4 bases and V by 10 bases; bases with no gene match: 11. The CDR3 region is CATLPETGATEAFF. The CDR3 region has the DNA TGTGCCACCTTACCGGAGACAGGGGCCACTGAAGCTTTCTTT.

CDR3 sequence (DNA): TGTGCCAGCAGTGCGGGACTAGCGGGAGGGTCAAACAATGAGCAGTTCTTC. The encoded protein is CASSAGLAGGSNNEQFF. The V and J genes are TRBV6-4 and TRBJ2-1, with 16 bases fitting TRBD2. Germline loops: CDR1 MRHNA, CDR2 SNTAGT. The CDR3 covers 17 residues. V shed 4 bases and J 5 bases; nucleotides not matched to a gene: 5.

This clone was seen more than once but under ten times. This sequence joins TRBV4-2 and TRBJ1-1; the D gene is possibly TRBD1 (5 bases). The CDR3 contains 14 residues. The germline V and J ends were trimmed by 0 bases and 4 bases, with 9 bases remaining between them. Per the germline V gene, CDR1 is LGHNA and CDR2 is YNFKEQ. DNA for the CDR3: TGTGCCAGCAGCCAAGATGGGCAGGGCACTGAAGCTTTCTTT. Translation: CASSQDGQGTEAFF.

The rearrangement joins TRBV28 to TRBJ1-4, with D perhaps TRBD1 (6 bases). Germline assignment: CDR1 MDHEN and CDR2 SYDVKM. This CDR3 comprises 15 residues. The V end was cut by 7 bases, the J end by 4 bases, with 16 bases between. The CDR3 nucleotides read TGTGCCAGCAATGAACTGACAGGAAATAATGAAAAACTGTTTTTT. Protein product: CASNELTGNNEKLFF.

This clone has a single count. The chain employs TRBV18 and TRBJ2-1; 10 nucleotides line up with TRBD2. This CDR3 contains 15 residues. V was pared by 1 base and J by 8 bases, with 5 bases of the junction left unmatched. Germline V gene sequence: CDR1 KGHSH, CDR2 LQKENI. CDR3 sequence (DNA): TGTGCCAGCTCACCACGGCTAGCGGGAGTCCATGAGCAGTTCTTC. Translated: CASSPRLAGVHEQFF.

Only one count was recorded for this clone. The V gene is TRBV3-1 (or the pseudogene TRBV3-2), the J gene TRBJ1-4; D is unclear. The V gene's germline CDR1 is LGHDT and CDR2 YNNKEL (reference sequence). Trimming removed 2 bases from V and 8 bases from J, with 3 bases in between. The CDR3 is 11 residues long. CDR3 nucleotides: TGTGCCAGCAGCCAATTGGAAAAACTGTTTTTT. It encodes CASSQLEKLFF.

The chain employs TRBV4-3 and TRBJ1-4; D may be TRBD1 (5 bases). Germline CDR1 is LGHNA and CDR2 is YSLEER. This CDR3 region has 18 residues. The V and J ends lost 0 bases and 3 bases respectively, with 17 bases between them. CDR3 nucleotide sequence: TGCGCCAGCAGCCAAGATTGGCAGGGAGGGACCCCTAATGAAAAACTGTTTTTT. It codes for CASSQDWQGGTPNEKLFF.

V and J are TRBV5-1 and TRBJ1-2, with D unclear. The CDR3 sequence is 12 residues long. Germline V CDR1 and CDR2: SGHRS, YFSETQ. V was clipped by 1 base and J by 6 bases, with 7 bases between them. The CDR3 bases are TGCGCCAGCAGCTTGACAGTAGATGGCTACACCTTC. Amino acids: CASSLTVDGYTF.

This clone has only a few counts. The chain couples TRBV28 to TRBJ1-2; the D gene is possibly TRBD1 (6 bases). The length of the CDR3 is 14 residues. Per the germline V gene, CDR1 is MDHEN and CDR2 is SYDVKM. Trimming left V 6 bases short and J 7 bases short, with 18 bases between. This CDR3 reads CASRTTGLQLGYTF. CDR3 DNA sequence: TGTGCCAGCAGAACCACAGGGTTGCAACTTGGCTACACCTTC.

This chain joins TRBV29-1 and TRBJ1-2, with D hard to call. V lost 4 bases to trimming and J lost 8 bases, with 14 bases between them. The length of the CDR3 is 12 residues. CDR1 SQVTM and CDR2 ANQGSEA come from the germline V gene. The CDR3 spells CSVVTQDGGYTF. The CDR3 coding sequence is TGCAGCGTTGTAACCCAGGACGGGGGCTACACCTTC.

The rearrangement links TRBV11-1 to TRBJ1-1; no clear D gene. The length of the CDR3 is 15 residues. With 0 bases removed from V and 3 bases from J, the gap between germline ends came to 11 bases. Germline CDR1 is SGHAT and CDR2 is FQDESV (reference sequence). As DNA, the CDR3 is TGTGCCAGCAGCTTAGCGGGGAGGGAGTACACTGAAGCTTTCTTT. Protein sequence: CASSLAGREYTEAFF.

The rearrangement uses TRBV27 and TRBJ2-2; 12 bases fit TRBD2. V lost 8 bases to trimming and J lost 5 bases; unmatched junction nucleotides: 9. Germline assignment: CDR1 MNHEY and CDR2 SMNVEV (reference sequence). This CDR3 is 16 amino acids long. CDR3 protein: CASGRLAGGPTGELFF. The CDR3 DNA reads as TGTGCCAGCGGAAGGCTAGCGGGAGGGCCTACCGGGGAGCTGTTTTTT.

V gene TRBV7-9 combines with J gene TRBJ1-3; TRBD1 might be the D (5 bases). Germline loops: CDR1 SEHNR, CDR2 FQNEAQ (reference sequence). CDR3 size: 16 residues. Between the trimmed V and J ends, which lost 5 bases and 4 bases, there was a span of 18 bases. CDR3 nucleotide sequence: TGTGCCAGCAGCCGATTCCTGTCCCAGGGAGGAAACACCATATATTTT. Amino acid sequence: CASSRFLSQGGNTIYF.

In DNA form, the CDR3 reads TGTGCCACCCTGGCTAGGGAGAACACTGAAGCTTTCTTT. This sequence encodes CATLARENTEAFF. The chain recombines TRBV10-3 with TRBJ1-1; no reliable D call. V dropped 10 bases and J dropped 1 base, with 13 bases sitting between them. The CDR3 is 13 residues long. Germline V CDR1 and CDR2: ENHRY, SYGVKD.

The chain has TRBV30 and TRBJ1-5, with D hard to call. Germline V gene sequence: CDR1 GTSNPN, CDR2 SVGIG (reference sequence). The CDR3 is 17 amino acids. Trimming took 0 bases from V and 5 from J, leaving 20 bases between them. The CDR3 bases are TGTGCCTGGAGTGTACGTTTCTCTGGGCAGCCTGATCAGCCCCAGCATTTT. As protein: CAWSVRFSGQPDQPQHF.

This chain connects TRBV6-5 to TRBJ1-1, with no clear D. The germline gives CDR1 MNHEY, CDR2 SVGAGI. Deletions cut 2 bases from V and 1 base from J, with 8 bases between. The CDR3 runs 14 residues. In DNA, the CDR3 is TGTGCCAGCAGTTACCACGCGACGAACACTGAAGCTTTCTTT. Protein sequence: CASSYHATNTEAFF.

The chain couples TRBV11-2 to TRBJ1-2; maybe TRBD1 (6 bases). This CDR3 has 14 amino acids. V lost 3 bases, J lost 7 bases, and 15 bases lay in between. In germline, CDR1 is SGHAT, CDR2 FQNNGV. CDR3 sequence: CASSLKSGGGGYTF. For the CDR3, the DNA is TGTGCCAGCAGCTTGAAATCGGGAGGGGGTGGCTACACCTTC.

The gene calls are TRBV4-3 and TRBJ2-1; TRBD2 matches 9 bases. Losses at the gene ends were 4 bases for V and 0 bases for J; bases not matched to a gene: 7. The germline CDR1 and CDR2 sequences are LGHNA and YSLEER. The CDR3 contains 17 residues. DNA for the CDR3: TGCGCCAGCAGCCCCAGGGGCGGGGGGGGCTCCTACAATGAGCAGTTCTTC. This translates into CASSPRGGGGSYNEQFF.

The J gene is TRBJ2-5, the V gene TRBV18; D uncertain. Germline CDR1 and CDR2: KGHSH and LQKENI. This CDR3 is 16 amino acids long. The V end lost 5 bases, the J end lost 1 base, and 17 bases lay between the germline ends. The CDR3 loop reads CASSSYSSNSQETQYF. The CDR3 coding sequence is TGTGCCAGCTCATCATACAGCTCCAACTCCCAAGAGACCCAGTACTTC.

The genes are TRBV19 and TRBJ1-1, with a tentative D call TRBD1 (5 bases). There are 12 residues in the CDR3. Germline V CDR1 and CDR2: LNHDA, SQIVND (reference sequence). The V end lost 3 bases, the J end lost 7 bases, and 9 bases lay between the germline ends. The CDR3 reads CASSMGVYEAFF. CDR3 sequence (DNA): TGTGCCAGTAGTATGGGGGTCTATGAAGCTTTCTTT.

J is TRBJ1-5 and V is TRBV29-1, with TRBD1 matching over 7 bases. Trimming removed 7 bases from V and 7 bases from J; junction bases left unmatched: 10. This CDR3 has 13 residues. Germline V gene sequence: CDR1 SQVTM, CDR2 ANQGSEA. Here the CDR3 reads CSAATGVGQPQHF. CDR3 sequence (DNA): TGCAGCGCCGCAACAGGGGTGGGCCAGCCCCAGCATTTT.

This clone is a singleton in its sample. The chain has TRBV14 and TRBJ1-2, with TRBD1 identical over 11 bases. The V gene end was trimmed by 4 bases and the J gene end by 9 bases; junction bases not matched to a gene: 7. The CDR3 runs 14 residues. Germline V gene lookup returns CDR1 SGHDN and CDR2 FVKESK. CDR3 sequence (DNA): TGTGCCAGCAGCCGGACGGACAGGGGGCATAGCTACACCTTC. Its protein product is CASSRTDRGHSYTF.

The V and J genes are TRBV15 and TRBJ1-2; TRBD1 matches 8 bases. The CDR3 has 16 residues. Trimming at V came to 5 bases and at J to 2 bases, leaving 10 bases not matched to a gene. Per the germline V gene, CDR1 is LNHNV and CDR2 is YYDKDF (reference sequence). In DNA form, the CDR3 reads TGTGCCACCAGCCGGGACAGGATCTTAACAAACTATGGCTACACCTTC. It yields the protein CATSRDRILTNYGYTF.

V and J are TRBV10-3 and TRBJ1-3; no clear D gene. Germline CDR1 and CDR2: ENHRY and SYGVKD. The CDR3 consists of 15 residues. Trimming took off 7 bases at V and 0 bases at J, with 13 bases between the two ends. In DNA form, the CDR3 reads TGTGCCATCACCACGGCTGGTAACTCTGGAAACACCATATATTTT. Encoded protein: CAITTAGNSGNTIYF.

This chain links TRBV24-1 with TRBJ1-2, with 8 bases aligning to TRBD1. With 10 bases clipped from V and 6 bases from J, the junction kept 12 bases outside the gene matches. This CDR3 is 14 amino acids long. The germline V gene encodes CDR1 KGHDR and CDR2 SFDVKD. The CDR3 loop is CATEARTGTDGYTF. CDR3 nucleotide sequence: TGTGCCACGGAGGCCCGGACAGGGACGGATGGCTACACCTTC.

To note about this clone: This CDR3 is also generated by other DNA sequences in the sample. J is TRBJ1-1 and V is TRBV20-1; D unresolved. The CDR3 has 11 residues. The germline V gene has CDR1 DFQATT and CDR2 SNEGSKA (reference sequence). V was shortened by 0 bases and J by 4 bases, with 3 bases between the two germline ends. CDR3 nucleotides: TGCAGTGCTAGAGAATCCACTGAAGCTTTCTTT. This encodes CSARESTEAFF.

The gene calls are TRBV9 and TRBJ2-3; D possibly corresponds to TRBD2 (6 bases). The CDR3 is made up of 16 amino acids. Deletions cut 0 bases from V and 0 bases from J, with 11 bases between. The germline V gene has CDR1 SGDLS and CDR2 YYNGEE. In DNA form, the CDR3 reads TGTGCCAGCAGCGTAGAACCGGGGGAGAGCACAGATACGCAGTATTTT. This sequence encodes CASSVEPGESTDTQYF.

V usage is TRBV9 and J usage is TRBJ2-3, with D tentatively TRBD1 (5 bases). The length of the CDR3 is 14 residues. Germline lookup yields CDR1 SGDLS and CDR2 YYNGEE. V gave up 4 bases and J gave up 2 bases, with 11 bases separating them. DNA of the CDR3: TGTGCCAGCAGCCTGACAGAATCCACAGATACGCAGTATTTT. This encodes CASSLTESTDTQYF.

J is TRBJ2-7 and V is TRBV14; 7 nucleotides align to TRBD1. Germline V gene sequence: CDR1 SGHDN, CDR2 FVKESK. V shed 4 bases, J shed 0 bases, and the junction held 6 bases outside the gene matches. The CDR3 loop spans 15 amino acids. The CDR3 here is CASSLRTGSSYEQYF. The CDR3 nucleotides read TGTGCCAGCAGCCTGCGGACAGGTAGCTCCTACGAGCAGTACTTC.